Given below is one T cell receptor beta chain in context. Its target is not known. Produced via immunoSEQ multiplex PCR; TCRdb's table is partial and in-frame only. In the table there are over 150,000 clones, 90% of which are singletons. This sample stems from a study of T cell responses to AZD1222 COVID-19 vaccine. Regarding the study as a whole: Dominant at 160-218 and 743-854, vaccine-associated CD4 TCRs also spanned spike.

This CDR3 region has 14 residues. This clonotype was sampled from an adult in good health. J is TRBJ2-3 and V is TRBV1; whether TRBD2, the table's D call, matches the DNA was not checked. TRBV1 is classified as a pseudogene. The specimen was peripheral blood, collected on day 0 of AZD1222 vaccination. CDR3 bases: TGCACCAGCAGCCAAGACTTCTACACAGATACGCAGTATTTT. It encodes CTSSQDFYTDTQYF.